Listed here is a single T cell receptor (beta chain). Its specific antigen is unknown. It has no much larger one-base neighbor in the sample; base qualities were not kept. The immunoSEQ Assay was the method used to sequence TCRbeta CDR3 regions. After extraction, genomic DNA underwent amplification by bias-controlled multiplex PCR, followed by high-throughput sequencing. In the authors' own workflow: Collapsing and filtering of sequences were performed to quantify the absolute abundance of each unique TCRbeta CDR3 region. Usable DNA was measured by amplifying reference genes present in all nucleated cells, and TCRbeta template counts were normalized to that usable DNA to estimate T cell fraction. Repertoire TCRs were annotated as SARS-CoV-2-specific when V gene, CDR3 amino acid sequence and J gene were exactly matched to a known reactive TCR set. The reference SARS-CoV-2 TCR set came from MIRA and was filtered for enrichment in COVID-19-positive ImmuneCODE repertoires, removing public or cross-reactive TCRs. Using the MIRA antigens, annotated TCRs were further analysed by specific ORF or by position within an ORF. Breadth was defined as the number of annotated unique rearrangements divided by the total number of unique productive rearrangements, and depth was defined as the summed frequency of the annotated unique rearrangements. TCR breadth was compared between groups using two-sided Wilcoxon rank-sum tests. TCRdb provides this immuneACCESS table in a form limited to in-frame rearrangements. Some clones are lacking; in checked studies, under half of them reflect an unresolved V gene, and why the rest are absent is not known. The V and J calls and the clone size are those of that table, but D and trimming were determined from the DNA. This sample holds hundreds of thousands of clones; 90% were observed only once. The ten largest clones take up 10% to 15% of the sample.

The sample comes from a study of Ad26.COV2.S vaccination and SARS-CoV-2 variants (TCRdb year 2021). A note on the overall study: Vaccine-arm donors came from COV1001, a multicentre, randomized, double-blind, placebo-controlled phase I-IIa trial of Ad26.COV2.S in healthy adults. Ad26.COV2.S was administered intramuscularly at 5 x 10^10 or 1 x 10^11 viral particles, either as a single shot or as two shots given 56 days apart. TCRbeta repertoire sequencing served as the tool for gauging how specific and how broad the SARS-CoV-2-reactive T cell receptors were following Ad26.COV2.S vaccination. A total of approximately 32 samples were included in the TCR-sequenced set, comprising some 20 Ad26.COV2.S vaccine recipients, 5 placebo recipients and 8 SARS-CoV-2 convalescent individuals. Trial participants were randomized into five groups of five, in which low-dose or high-dose Ad26.COV2.S was given once or twice, or placebo was given on both occasions. Investigators did not know the trial group allocation while performing experiments and assessing outcomes.

The V and J ends are trimmed by 5 bases and 3 bases, leaving 14 bases between them. Via the germline V gene (reference sequence), CDR1 is SGHAT and CDR2 FQDESV. From the cysteine through the phenylalanine, the CDR3 covers 16 amino acids. Only the CDR3 part of the read is kept: 48 bases, read in frame from the first base. Taken with the paper, the label for treatment or condition translates to: 15 to 20 received Ad26.COV2.S at low or high dose, single or two shots; five or six received placebo; per-sample allocation not given. For vaccine and placebo recipients, repertoires were sequenced using samples collected on day 63 after the first injection. In Cohort 1b, about 25 adults aged 18-55 years were enrolled at a single site in Boston, USA, between 29 July and 7 August 2020. As a vaccine, Ad26.COV2.S was a replication-incompetent adenovirus type 26 vector that expressed a prefusion-stabilized SARS-CoV-2 spike protein derived from the original Wuhan strain.

The investigation overall reported the following: Compared with placebo recipients, Ad26.COV2.S recipients showed higher spike-specific TCR breadth (P = 0.0014). The authors noted that the TCR breadth and depth analyses may have underestimated total T cell responses. The study was not powered to compare responses between vaccine doses or regimens. After vaccination, substantial breadth of spike-specific CD8+ and CD4+ T cell responses was reported. Vaccine and placebo recipients had similar non-spike TCR breadth, a finding consistent with the vaccine containing only spike.

This clonotype was obtained from a person aged 18-65 years who received the Ad26.COV2.S COVID-19 vaccine or a placebo. The receptor chain draws on TRBV11-1 and TRBJ1-6, with a weak D call of TRBD1 (5 bases match). The material was peripheral blood, obtained in a trial of Ad26.COV2.S vaccine versus placebo. The CDR3 loop reads CASSKWGTSYNSPLHF. Here is the DNA: TGTGCCAGCAGCAAGTGGGGGACCAGCTATAATTCACCCCTCCACTTT.